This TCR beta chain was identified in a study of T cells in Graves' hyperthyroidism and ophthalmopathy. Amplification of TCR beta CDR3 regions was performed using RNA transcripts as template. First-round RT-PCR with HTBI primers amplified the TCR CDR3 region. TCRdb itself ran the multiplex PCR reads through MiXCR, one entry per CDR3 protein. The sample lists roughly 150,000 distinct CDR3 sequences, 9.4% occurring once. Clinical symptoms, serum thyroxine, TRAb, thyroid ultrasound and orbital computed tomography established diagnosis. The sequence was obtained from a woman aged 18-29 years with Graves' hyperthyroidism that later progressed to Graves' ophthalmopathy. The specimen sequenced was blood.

CDR3 loop: CASSLWTGKFRYREKLFF. In nucleotides, the CDR3 is TGTGCCAGCAGCTTGTGGACAGGGAAGTTTCGTTATCGTGAAAAACTGTTTTTT. This chain connects TRBV7-9 to TRBJ1-4; 8 bases are shared with TRBD1. V was clipped by 3 bases and J by 7 bases; unmatched bases: 16. CDR1 and CDR2 from the germline V gene are SEHNR and FQNEAQ (reference sequence). The CDR3 extends over 18 amino acids. The variable domain in full, completed from reference TRBV7-9 and TRBJ1-4, reads DTGVSQNPRHKITKRGQNVTFRCDPISEHNRLYWYRQTLGQGPEFLTYFQNEAQLEKSRLLSDRFSAERPKGSFSTLEIQRTEQGDSAMYLCASSLWTGKFRYREKLFFGSGTQLSVL.